This record covers a single T cell receptor beta chain. Its matching antigen is unknown. The data stem from a study of CD8 T cells in Susac syndrome. Overall study: Patients with Susac syndrome were therapy-naive, on corticosteroids, or on intravenous immunoglobulin alone at the time that blood was drawn. Findings and caveats of the study: Susac-specific public clones found in total CD8+ repertoires numbered some 15, and those in CD8+ TEMRA repertoires numbered a few.

About 0.45 to 1 ug RNA was reverse transcribed with random hexamers. immunoSEQ multiplex PCR amplified TCR beta CDR3 across 54 Vbeta, 13 Jbeta. Via MiXCR, TCRdb re-called the immunoSEQ multiplex PCR reads, giving one row per CDR3 protein. This table has about 100,000 distinct CDR3 sequences, roughly 96% appearing once. The CDR3 loop spans 13 amino acids. V shed 3 bases and J shed 7 bases, with 12 bases lying between them. The source is a human donor with Susac syndrome. The source material was CD8+ T cells from PBMCs. V is TRBV12-3 or TRBV12-4 and J is TRBJ1-1; a possible D gene is TRBD1 (6 bases). This CDR3 reads CASSFGGPDEAFF. The CDR3 nucleotides read TGTGCCAGCAGTTTCGGGGGGCCTGATGAAGCTTTCTTT.